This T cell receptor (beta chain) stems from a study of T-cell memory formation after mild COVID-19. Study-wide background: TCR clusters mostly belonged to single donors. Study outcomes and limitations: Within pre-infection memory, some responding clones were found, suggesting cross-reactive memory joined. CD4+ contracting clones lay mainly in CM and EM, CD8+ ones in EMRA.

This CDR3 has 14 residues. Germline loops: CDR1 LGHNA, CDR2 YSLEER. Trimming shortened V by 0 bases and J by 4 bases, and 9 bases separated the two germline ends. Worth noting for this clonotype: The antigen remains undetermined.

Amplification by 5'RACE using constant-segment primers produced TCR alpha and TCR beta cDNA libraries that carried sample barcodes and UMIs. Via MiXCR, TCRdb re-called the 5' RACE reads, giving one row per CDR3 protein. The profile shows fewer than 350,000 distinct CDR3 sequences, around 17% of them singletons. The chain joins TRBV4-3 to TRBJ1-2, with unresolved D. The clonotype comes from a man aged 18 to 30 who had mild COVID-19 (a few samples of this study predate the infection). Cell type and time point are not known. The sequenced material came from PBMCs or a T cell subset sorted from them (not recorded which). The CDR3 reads CASSQEPYLYGYTF. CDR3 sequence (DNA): TGCGCCAGCAGCCAAGAGCCTTATCTCTATGGCTACACCTTC.